Listed here are 21 T cell receptor beta chains from one sample, sequenced in a study of cytomegalovirus exposure and HLA in healthy donors. The PCR contained 60 Vbeta and 13 Jbeta primers. Measured with immunoSEQ multiplex PCR; TCRdb has only the in-frame clones, and not every one. The data show around 50,000 clones, around three fifths seen once. Sequenced material: PBMCs. The source is a human donor in good health.

There are a few counts of this clone. The chain combines TRBV11-2 with TRBJ2-3, with TRBD2 matching over 7 bases. V lost 6 bases and J lost 9; bases outside the gene matches: 15. Looked up from germline, CDR1 is SGHAT and CDR2 is FQNNGV. This CDR3 is built from 15 residues. The CDR3 DNA reads TGTGCCAGCAGTTTTACCCAGGGAGGGGTTTTAACGCAGTATTTT. Translation gives CASSFTQGGVLTQYF.

The chain combines TRBV29-1 with TRBJ1-1; D remains unclear. CDR3 length: 15 amino acids. Germline V gene data show CDR1 as SQVTM and CDR2 as ANQGSEA. V shed 6 bases and J shed 4 bases, with 21 bases lying between them. DNA of the CDR3: TGCAGCGTGCCAAACACATCGGGGTCCCGCACTGAAGCTTTCTTT. It yields the protein CSVPNTSGSRTEAFF.

The rearrangement uses TRBV10-3 and TRBJ2-7; D might be TRBD2 (5 bases). The CDR3 extends over 15 amino acids. Germline loops: CDR1 ENHRY, CDR2 SYGVKD. Trimming stripped 0 bases from V and 3 bases from J, with 12 bases between. The CDR3 loop reads CAISESWQGSYEQYF. The CDR3 nucleotides read TGTGCCATCAGTGAGTCGTGGCAAGGGAGCTACGAGCAGTACTTC.

The V and J genes are TRBV5-1 and TRBJ1-4, with TRBD1 matching 7 bases. This CDR3 spans 15 amino acids. Germline V gives CDR1 SGHRS, CDR2 YFSETQ. With 0 bases clipped from V and 7 bases from J, the junction kept 6 bases outside the gene matches. The CDR3 DNA sequence: TGCGCCAGCAGCTTGGGGCAGGGGGAAATTGAAAAACTGTTTTTT. Translated, it gives CASSLGQGEIEKLFF. Combining the CDR3 with reference TRBV5-1 and TRBJ1-4 gives the whole variable domain KAGVTQTPRYLIKTRGQQVTLSCSPISGHRSVSWYQQTPGQGLQFLFEYFSETQRNKGNFPGRFSGRQFSNSRSEMNVSTLELGDSALYLCASSLGQGEIEKLFFGSGTQLSVL.

The chain couples TRBV7-9 to TRBJ2-3; D might be TRBD2 (5 bases). Deletions cut 4 bases from V and 3 bases from J, with 20 bases between. Germline lookup yields CDR1 SEHNR and CDR2 FQNEAQ (reference sequence). CDR3 length: 17 amino acids. The CDR3 DNA is TGTGCCAGCAGCTCGAGGGAAGAGGACGGATGGACAGATACGCAGTATTTT. This codes for CASSSREEDGWTDTQYF.

The chain is built from TRBV18 and TRBJ2-7, with 10 bases lining up with TRBD1. The CDR3 totals 13 residues. CDR1 and CDR2 (germline): KGHSH, LQKENI. The trim removed 5 bases at V and 6 bases at J, leaving 4 bases unmatched. The CDR3 loop reads CASSAGTGVEQYF. Here the CDR3 DNA reads TGTGCCAGCTCAGCCGGGACAGGGGTCGAGCAGTACTTC.

This sequence joins TRBV6-4 and TRBJ2-2; 12 positions agree with TRBD2. Germline V CDR1 and CDR2: MRHNA, SNTAGT. The CDR3 spans 15 residues. J lost 6 bases, V lost 8 bases, and 7 bases had no gene match. The CDR3 protein is CASGEGLAGAGELFF. DNA for the CDR3: TGTGCCAGCGGAGAGGGACTAGCGGGCGCCGGGGAGCTGTTTTTT.

The chain has TRBV29-1 and TRBJ1-5, with 9 bases aligning to TRBD1. V was clipped by 4 bases and J by 1 base; unmatched bases: 2. Germline assignment: CDR1 SQVTM and CDR2 ANQGSEA. This CDR3 region has 14 residues. The CDR3 DNA sequence: TGCAGCGTTGGGACAGGGGAAAGCAATCAGCCCCAGCATTTT. Amino acid sequence: CSVGTGESNQPQHF.

The genes are TRBV29-1 and TRBJ2-1, with 8 bases fitting TRBD2. This CDR3 is 18 amino acids long. V gave up 5 bases and J gave up 3 bases; unmatched junction bases: 18. Germline V lookup: CDR1 SQVTM, CDR2 ANQGSEA. Written as DNA, the CDR3 is TGCAGCGTTCCTCGACCGAGGCCTAGCGGGTTATTCTACAATGAGCAGTTCTTC. Translating it yields CSVPRPRPSGLFYNEQFF.

The V and J genes are TRBV5-1 and TRBJ2-5, with D perhaps TRBD2 (6 bases). Germline lookup yields CDR1 SGHRS and CDR2 YFSETQ. The CDR3 is 13 amino acids. V lost 5 bases and J 7 bases, leaving 15 bases between the germline ends. CDR3 amino acids: CASSRDSLGTQYF. In DNA form, the CDR3 reads TGCGCCAGCAGTCGGGACTCTTTGGGGACCCAGTACTTC.

Of note for this clone: At the DNA level, this CDR3 is encoded by other sequences in the same sample as well. This chain links TRBV6-5 with TRBJ2-7; 14 bases are shared with TRBD2. J lost 1 base, V lost 2 bases, and 1 base had no gene match. Germline V lookup: CDR1 MNHEY, CDR2 SVGAGI. The CDR3 totals 16 residues. The CDR3 spells CASSYGLAGGSYEQYF. CDR3 nucleotides: TGTGCCAGCAGTTACGGACTAGCGGGGGGTTCCTACGAGCAGTACTTC.

The chain has TRBV18 and TRBJ2-1; possibly TRBD1 for D (5 bases). V was pared by 1 base and J by 4 bases, with 5 bases between. This CDR3 region has 13 residues. From germline, CDR1 is KGHSH and CDR2 LQKENI. The CDR3 reads CASSPQGYNEQFF. Written as DNA, the CDR3 is TGTGCCAGCTCACCACAGGGGTACAATGAGCAGTTCTTC.

V and J are TRBV14 and TRBJ2-5; TRBD2 matches 15 bases. J was trimmed by 2 bases and V by 4 bases; bases with no gene match: 2. This CDR3 spans 16 amino acids. Germline CDR1 reads SGHDN; CDR2 reads FVKESK. The CDR3 loop is CASSLGLAGGQETQYF. The CDR3 nucleotides read TGTGCCAGCAGCCTCGGACTAGCGGGGGGGCAAGAGACCCAGTACTTC.

This clone occurred a few times. This sequence joins TRBV19 and TRBJ1-2; 7 nucleotides line up with TRBD1. The V gene's germline CDR1 is LNHDA and CDR2 SQIVND (reference sequence). The J segment lost 5 bases and the V segment lost 4 bases, leaving 10 bases of the junction unmatched. The CDR3 is 15 amino acids. In nucleotides, the CDR3 is TGTGCCAGTAGTAGCCGGACAGGAGTTGCGTATGGCTACACCTTC. It translates to CASSSRTGVAYGYTF.

The chain links TRBV7-8 to TRBJ2-5; 7 bases line up with TRBD1. Germline V gene sequence: CDR1 SGHVS, CDR2 FQNEAQ. V shed 1 base, J shed 3 bases, and the junction held 5 bases outside the gene matches. The CDR3 extends over 15 amino acids. CDR3 amino acids: CASSLVGGLKETQYF. CDR3 DNA sequence: TGTGCCAGCAGCTTAGTAGGGGGCCTAAAAGAGACCCAGTACTTC.

The J gene is TRBJ1-2, the V gene TRBV21-1; the table names TRBD1, a call not compared with the DNA. TRBV21-1 is termed a pseudogene. The CDR3 contains 18 residues. Here the CDR3 reads CASSTLGTGVSPNYGYTF. The CDR3 nucleotides are TGTGCCAGCAGCACCCTTGGGACAGGGGTGAGTCCTAACTATGGCTACACCTTC.

The chain's CDR3 is CATWGRDGYTF. In DNA, the CDR3 is TGTGCCACGTGGGGGAGGGATGGCTACACCTTC. V usage is TRBV7-2 and J usage is TRBJ1-2; tentatively, D is TRBD1 (5 bases). Trimming removed 10 bases at V and 6 bases at J, with 12 bases between. The CDR3 runs to 11 residues. The germline CDR1 and CDR2 sequences are SGHTA and FQGNSA.

The chain has TRBV9 and TRBJ1-4; 9 bases match TRBD1. Germline V gene sequence: CDR1 SGDLS, CDR2 YYNGEE. This CDR3 is built from 15 residues. Trimming took 1 base from V and 8 from J; bases not matched to a gene: 6. This chain's CDR3 is CASSVQGQGIEKLFF. The CDR3 DNA follows: TGTGCCAGCAGCGTACAGGGACAGGGTATAGAAAAACTGTTTTTT.

This clone showed up just a few times. J is TRBJ2-7 and V is TRBV5-1, with D maybe TRBD2 (7 bases). The CDR3 consists of 13 residues. Trimming removed 0 bases from V and 13 bases from J, with 17 bases in between. Per the germline V gene, CDR1 is SGHRS and CDR2 is YFSETQ. CDR3 bases: TGCGCCAGCAGCTTGGGGGGGGGCGCAAGTAAATACTTC. Residues: CASSLGGGASKYF.

The sample holds a few counts of this clone. The chain carries TRBV9 and TRBJ2-1, with D tentatively TRBD2 (6 bases). The CDR3 runs to 16 residues. Germline CDR1 and CDR2: SGDLS and YYNGEE. V lost 4 bases, J lost 0 bases, and 14 bases lay in between. The CDR3 nucleotides are TGTGCCAGCAGCCCTCCGGGAGCAGCCTCCTACAATGAGCAGTTCTTC. Translation: CASSPPGAASYNEQFF.

This clone was counted a few times. The chain uses TRBV7-8 and TRBJ1-6; D gene unclear. The CDR3 runs 15 residues. Between the trimmed V and J ends, which lost 0 bases and 10 bases, there was a span of 13 bases. Looked up from germline, CDR1 is SGHVS and CDR2 is FQNEAQ. CDR3 DNA: TGTGCCAGCAGCTTAGCGAAGGCAGGTGCATCACCCCTCCACTTT. The encoded protein is CASSLAKAGASPLHF.